This passage covers 29 T cell receptor beta chains from one sample sequenced in a study of T cell responses to AZD1222 COVID-19 vaccine (dated by TCRdb to the early 2020s). What this sample's time point label stands for: about 28 days (+/-7) after the second vaccine dose. Taken with the paper, the label for treatment or condition translates to: meningococcal conjugate vaccine given as trial control. The library was prepared using the immunoSEQ multiplex PCR assay. TCRdb obtained this table from immuneACCESS and retained in-frame rearrangements with V and J assigned. These tables miss some clones; where compared with another copy, unresolved V genes account for less than half of the shortfall, and the remainder is unexplained. The sample table holds about 200,000 clones, of which around 94% were seen once. The ten largest clones add up to approximately 4% of the sample. The source material was peripheral blood, sampled 28 days after the second dose of the MenACWY control vaccine. The source of these receptors is an adult who received the MenACWY meningococcal vaccine as a control.

The CDR3 DNA is TGCGCCAGCAGTCTCTATCAGGGACCTACGGGGCAGTTCTTC. Residues: CASSLYQGPTGQFF. This rearrangement joins TRBV4-1 to TRBJ2-1; D possibly matches TRBD1 or TRBD2 (5 bases each). Trimming cost V 6 bases and J 12 bases, with 21 bases left between them. CDR3 size: 14 residues. CDR1 and CDR2 (germline): MGHRA, YSYEKL.

The V call is TRBV6-2 or TRBV6-3, the J call TRBJ1-4, with D tentatively TRBD1 (5 bases). Germline CDR1 MNHEY, CDR2 SVGEGT. The V end was cut by 6 bases, the J end by 8 bases, with 16 bases between. The CDR3 has 14 amino acids. Here the CDR3 reads CASSLGTQREKLFF. Written as DNA, the CDR3 is TGTGCCAGCAGCCTCGGGACCCAGCGGGAAAAACTGTTTTTT.

This clone was observed a few times. This chain links TRBV2 with TRBJ1-1; D gene uncertain. Germline values: CDR1 SNHLY, CDR2 FYNNEI. V was pared by 7 bases and J by 6 bases, with 18 bases between. This CDR3 comprises 14 residues. This chain's CDR3 is CASKEVNSGSEAFF. CDR3 sequence (DNA): TGTGCCAGCAAGGAGGTTAACAGTGGATCTGAAGCTTTCTTT. The full variable domain, in which reference TRBV2 and TRBJ1-1 provide the parts outside the CDR3, is EPEVTQTPSHQVTQMGQEVILRCVPISNHLYFYWYRQILGQKVEFLVSFYNNEISEKSEIFDDQFSVERPDGSNFTLKIRSTKLEDSAMYFCASKEVNSGSEAFFGQGTRLTVV.

CDR3 sequence reads: CASSLSTRGETQYF. CDR3 bases: TGTGCCAGCAGCTTAAGTACCAGGGGGGAGACCCAGTACTTC. The V and J genes are TRBV7-3 and TRBJ2-5; 7 bases map to TRBD1. The V gene's germline CDR1 is SGHTA and CDR2 FQGTGA. The CDR3 length is 14 residues. Losses at the gene ends were 1 base for V and 5 bases for J; bases not matched to a gene: 4.

The chain is built from TRBV11-2 and TRBJ1-2; possibly TRBD1 for D (5 bases). Trimming removed 1 base from V and 3 bases from J, with 9 bases in between. CDR3 length: 14 residues. Germline V gene sequence: CDR1 SGHAT, CDR2 FQNNGV. CDR3 region: CASSLADRDYGYTF. The CDR3 DNA is TGTGCCAGCAGCTTAGCAGACAGAGACTATGGCTACACCTTC. Filled out from reference TRBV11-2 and TRBJ1-2, the complete variable domain reads EAGVAQSPRYKIIEKRQSVAFWCNPISGHATLYWYQQILGQGPKLLIQFQNNGVVDDSQLPKDRFSAERLKGVDSTLKIQPAKLEDSAVYLCASSLADRDYGYTFGSGTRLTVV.

The chain links TRBV27 to TRBJ2-2, with D hard to call. CDR3 length equals 13 residues. The V and J ends lost 3 bases and 0 bases respectively, with 2 bases between them. Looked up from germline, CDR1 is MNHEY and CDR2 is SMNVEV (reference sequence). The chain's CDR3 is CASSLPNTGELFF. For the CDR3, the DNA is TGTGCCAGCAGTTTGCCGAACACCGGGGAGCTGTTTTTT.

The chain links TRBV14 to TRBJ2-2; tentative D call: TRBD1 (6 bases). The CDR3 is 17 amino acids. Trimming cost V 5 bases and J 1 base, with 17 bases left between them. Germline CDR1 reads SGHDN; CDR2 reads FVKESK. The DNA for the CDR3 is TGTGCCAGCAGCTCCACTCAAGACAGGCTGAACACCGGGGAGCTGTTTTTT. This translates into CASSSTQDRLNTGELFF. The entire variable domain, with the rest obtained from reference TRBV14 and TRBJ2-2, is as follows: EAGVTQFPSHSVIEKGQTVTLRCDPISGHDNLYWYRRVMGKEIKFLLHFVKESKQDESGMPNNRFLAERTGGTYSTLKVQPAELEDSGVYFCASSSTQDRLNTGELFFGEGSRLTVL.

The CDR3 loop is CSVLGGHHGYTF. DNA of the CDR3: TGCAGCGTGCTTGGGGGGCACCATGGCTACACCTTC. The J gene is TRBJ1-2, the V gene TRBV29-1; TRBD1 is a possible D gene (6 bases). The V gene's germline CDR1 is SQVTM and CDR2 ANQGSEA. V was clipped by 6 bases and J by 6 bases, with 14 bases between them. This CDR3 region has 12 residues.

A remark on this clone: Different DNA sequences within this sample yield the same CDR3. The genes are TRBV9 and TRBJ2-7; 8 nucleotides align to TRBD2. V was clipped by 3 bases and J by 3 bases; unmatched bases: 5. Germline assignment: CDR1 SGDLS and CDR2 YYNGEE. The CDR3 sequence is 14 residues long. Written as DNA, the CDR3 is TGTGCCAGCAGCGCCGGGACTAGTGGCTACGAGCAGTACTTC. Translated: CASSAGTSGYEQYF.

V gene TRBV29-1 combines with J gene TRBJ1-1; no reliable D call. This CDR3 spans 14 amino acids. Germline CDR1 and CDR2: SQVTM and ANQGSEA. Trimming took off 2 bases at V and 4 bases at J, with 14 bases between the two ends. CDR3 in amino acids: CSVESALMGTEAFF. The CDR3 DNA reads as TGCAGCGTTGAATCAGCCTTGATGGGCACTGAAGCTTTCTTT.

The chain employs TRBV30 and TRBJ2-5; tentative D call: TRBD1 (5 bases). Germline lookup yields CDR1 GTSNPN and CDR2 SVGIG (reference sequence). This CDR3 has 12 residues. The germline V and J ends were trimmed by 3 bases and 5 bases, with 10 bases remaining between them. This chain's CDR3 is CAWRDNGETQYF. The CDR3 DNA reads TGTGCCTGGAGGGACAATGGGGAGACCCAGTACTTC.

The V and J genes are TRBV7-8 and TRBJ2-7, with 11 bases identical to TRBD2. The CDR3 runs to 14 residues. Per germline, CDR1 SGHVS and CDR2 FQNEAQ. V lost 5 bases, J lost 7 bases, and 7 bases stayed unmatched. DNA for the CDR3: TGTGCCAGCAGCATGACTAGCGGGATCACTGAGCAGTACTTC. Protein sequence: CASSMTSGITEQYF.

In its sample, this clone was seen a few times. The genes are TRBV9 and TRBJ2-5, with D possibly being TRBD2 (8 bases). Germline V gives CDR1 SGDLS, CDR2 YYNGEE. The CDR3 is 18 amino acids. Trimming removed 0 bases at V and 9 bases at J, with 27 bases between. The CDR3 is CASSVEGAAQGLRGAQYF. CDR3 bases: TGTGCCAGCAGCGTAGAGGGGGCAGCACAAGGACTGCGGGGGGCCCAGTACTTC.

This chain uses TRBV18 with TRBJ2-7; possibly TRBD1 for D (5 bases). The ends were cut back, 2 bases at V and 4 bases at J, with 12 bases in the middle. Germline V CDR1 and CDR2: KGHSH, LQKENI. This CDR3 contains 14 residues. In DNA, the CDR3 is TGTGCCAGCTCACCAACAGGTCAAGCTTACGAGCAGTACTTC. Translated: CASSPTGQAYEQYF.

The chain carries TRBV7-9 and TRBJ1-1; 10 bases line up with TRBD1. Germline CDR1 reads SEHNR; CDR2 reads FQNEAQ (reference sequence). V was pared by 5 bases and J by 0 bases, with 9 bases of the junction left unmatched. The CDR3 loop spans 17 amino acids. DNA of the CDR3: TGTGCCAGCAGCCAGCCGACAGGGGGCGCGATGAACACTGAAGCTTTCTTT. Protein sequence: CASSQPTGGAMNTEAFF.

The genes are TRBV5-1 and TRBJ1-1; D gene unclear. CDR3 length: 12 amino acids. Germline CDR1 is SGHRS and CDR2 is YFSETQ. V was shortened by 1 base and J by 11 bases, with 12 bases between the two germline ends. The CDR3 DNA follows: TGCGCCAGCAGCTTGTTGGGAGGGATCGCTTTCTTT. Translating gives CASSLLGGIAFF.

This clone came up once. The chain couples TRBV7-2 to TRBJ2-1; maybe TRBD2 (5 bases). This CDR3 is 12 amino acids long. V was cut by 0 bases and J by 8 bases, with 5 bases left in between. From germline, CDR1 is SGHTA and CDR2 FQGNSA. The CDR3 bases are TGTGCCAGCAGCTTAGCGCGGGATGAGCAGTTCTTC. This codes for CASSLARDEQFF. Full variable domain (outside the CDR3, taken from reference TRBV7-2 and TRBJ2-1): GAGVSQSPSNKVTEKGKDVELRCDPISGHTALYWYRQSLGQGLEFLIYFQGNSAPDKSGLPSDRFSAERTGGSVSTLTIQRTQQEDSAVYLCASSLARDEQFFGPGTRLTVL.

This chain connects TRBV11-3 to TRBJ1-6; 8 nucleotides match TRBD1. Unmatched junction bases numbered 9, after V lost 6 bases and J lost 5 bases. The CDR3 runs to 16 residues. Germline CDR1 is SGHNT and CDR2 is YENEEA. CDR3 nucleotides: TGTGCCAGCAGGACGAGGGGGGGACAGGATAATTCACCCCTCCACTTT. It specifies CASRTRGGQDNSPLHF.

This chain joins TRBV28 and TRBJ1-6, with 7 bases that match TRBD1. The CDR3 contains 14 residues. The germline V gene has CDR1 MDHEN and CDR2 SYDVKM. V was pared by 2 bases and J by 9 bases, with 4 bases of the junction left unmatched. CDR3 nucleotides: TGTGCCAGCAGTTTAGACAGGGACCTTTCACCCCTCCACTTT. Translating it yields CASSLDRDLSPLHF.

The sample holds one count of this clone. The rearrangement links TRBV4-3 to TRBJ1-5, with 9 positions matching TRBD1. Germline lookup yields CDR1 LGHNA and CDR2 YSLEER. The trim removed 4 bases at V and 8 bases at J, leaving 9 bases unmatched. The CDR3 consists of 15 residues. The CDR3: CASSLGTGTLEPQHF. CDR3 coding DNA: TGCGCCAGCAGCCTCGGGACAGGGACTTTGGAGCCCCAGCATTTT.

Comments on this clone: Other DNA sequences from this sample encode an identical CDR3 as well. V and J are TRBV18 and TRBJ2-7; D is possibly TRBD1 or TRBD2 (5 bases each). Germline V gene sequence: CDR1 KGHSH, CDR2 LQKENI. The ends were cut back, 2 bases at V and 0 bases at J, with 17 bases in the middle. This CDR3 is built from 17 residues. The CDR3 region is CASSPGTGSPSSYEQYF. CDR3 bases: TGTGCCAGCTCACCAGGGACCGGGTCCCCTAGCTCCTACGAGCAGTACTTC.

V and J are TRBV11-2 and TRBJ2-1; no firm D call. The V gene's germline CDR1 is SGHAT and CDR2 FQNNGV. The V end lost 0 bases, the J end lost 6 bases, and 9 bases lay between the germline ends. The CDR3 length is 14 residues. CDR3: CASSLDSLANEQFF. The CDR3 bases are TGTGCCAGCAGCTTAGATTCGCTGGCCAATGAGCAGTTCTTC.

V is TRBV19 and J is TRBJ1-6; D is ambiguous. Between the trimmed V and J ends, which lost 4 bases and 8 bases, there was a span of 12 bases. The length of the CDR3 is 14 residues. From germline, CDR1 is LNHDA and CDR2 SQIVND (reference sequence). The CDR3 loop is CASSRRQLDSPLHF. DNA of the CDR3: TGTGCCAGTAGTAGGCGGCAGCTGGATTCACCCCTCCACTTT. Filled out from reference TRBV19 and TRBJ1-6, the complete variable domain reads DGGITQSPKYLFRKEGQNVTLSCEQNLNHDAMYWYRQDPGQGLRLIYYSQIVNDFQKGDIAEGYSVSREKKESFPLTVTSAQKNPTAFYLCASSRRQLDSPLHFGNGTRLTVT.

The chain links TRBV5-1 to TRBJ2-2; possibly TRBD1 for D (6 bases). Trimming shortened V by 4 bases and J by 4 bases, and 20 bases separated the two germline ends. This CDR3 region has 17 residues. Per the germline V gene, CDR1 is SGHRS and CDR2 is YFSETQ. DNA for the CDR3: TGCGCCAGCAGCGGCCTGACAGGTCCCGTGGCCACCGGGGAGCTGTTTTTT. Amino acid sequence: CASSGLTGPVATGELFF. Complete variable domain (other parts from reference TRBV5-1 and TRBJ2-2): KAGVTQTPRYLIKTRGQQVTLSCSPISGHRSVSWYQQTPGQGLQFLFEYFSETQRNKGNFPGRFSGRQFSNSRSEMNVSTLELGDSALYLCASSGLTGPVATGELFFGEGSRLTVL.

The sample holds a few counts of this clone. The chain links TRBV7-3 to TRBJ1-5; D is unclear. From germline, CDR1 is SGHTA and CDR2 FQGTGA. This CDR3 comprises 13 residues. V lost 4 bases and J 4 bases, leaving 8 bases between the germline ends. The CDR3 coding sequence is TGTGCCAGCAGCTCGGGTCCTAATCAGCCCCAGCATTTT. Translated, it gives CASSSGPNQPQHF.

In nucleotides, the CDR3 is TGTGCCAGCAGTTTTTACGGGGGGTCATATGGCTACACCTTC. This sequence encodes CASSFYGGSYGYTF. The chain has TRBV28 and TRBJ1-2; D is possibly TRBD1 (5 bases). Trimming stripped 3 bases from V and 5 bases from J, with 13 bases between. Germline V gene lookup returns CDR1 MDHEN and CDR2 SYDVKM. The CDR3 covers 14 residues.

For the CDR3, the DNA is TGTGCCAGCAGCGACCGTCGAGTTTACAATCAGCCCCAGCATTTT. Its protein is CASSDRRVYNQPQHF. The V and J genes are TRBV6-5 and TRBJ1-5, with D unclear. CDR1 is MNHEY, CDR2 SVGAGI, per germline. The CDR3 has 15 residues. The ends were cut back, 6 bases at V and 3 bases at J, with 15 bases in the middle.

This rearrangement joins TRBV14 to TRBJ1-1; 7 bases are shared with TRBD1. The CDR3 extends over 16 amino acids. The trim removed 3 bases at V and 4 bases at J, leaving 11 bases unmatched. Germline CDR1 and CDR2: SGHDN and FVKESK. This CDR3 is CASSQRTGQGATEAFF. In DNA, the CDR3 is TGTGCCAGCAGCCAGAGGACAGGCCAGGGTGCCACTGAAGCTTTCTTT. Using reference TRBV14 and TRBJ1-1 for the parts outside the CDR3, the full variable domain is EAGVTQFPSHSVIEKGQTVTLRCDPISGHDNLYWYRRVMGKEIKFLLHFVKESKQDESGMPNNRFLAERTGGTYSTLKVQPAELEDSGVYFCASSQRTGQGATEAFFGQGTRLTVV.

V and J are TRBV7-9 and TRBJ2-1, with D possibly matching TRBD1 (6 bases). The germline CDR1 and CDR2 sequences are SEHNR and FQNEAQ (reference sequence). Trimming cost V 5 bases and J 6 bases, with 11 bases left between them. This CDR3 spans 13 amino acids. The chain's CDR3 is CASSPPGANEQFF. The CDR3 DNA is TGTGCCAGCAGCCCCCCAGGGGCCAATGAGCAGTTCTTC.